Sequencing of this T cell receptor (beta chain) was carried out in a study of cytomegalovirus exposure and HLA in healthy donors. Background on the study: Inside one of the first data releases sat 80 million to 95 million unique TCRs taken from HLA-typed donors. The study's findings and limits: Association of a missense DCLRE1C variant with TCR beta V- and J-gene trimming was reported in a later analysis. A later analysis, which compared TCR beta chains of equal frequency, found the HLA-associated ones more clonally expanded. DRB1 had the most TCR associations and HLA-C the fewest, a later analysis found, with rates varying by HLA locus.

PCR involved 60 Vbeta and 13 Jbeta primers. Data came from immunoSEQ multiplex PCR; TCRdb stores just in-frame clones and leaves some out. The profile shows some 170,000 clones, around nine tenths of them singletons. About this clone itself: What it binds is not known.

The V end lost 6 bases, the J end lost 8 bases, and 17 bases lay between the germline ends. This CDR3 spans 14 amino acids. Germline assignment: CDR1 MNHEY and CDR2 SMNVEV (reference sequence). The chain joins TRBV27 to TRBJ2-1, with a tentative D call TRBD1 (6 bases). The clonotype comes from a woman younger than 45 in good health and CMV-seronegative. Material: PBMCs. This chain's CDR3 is CASRTGGILDEQFF. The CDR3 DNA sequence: TGTGCCAGCAGGACAGGAGGAATCCTGGATGAGCAGTTCTTC.